This T cell receptor (beta chain) was recovered during a study of blood T cell repertoires in COVID-19. Study information: Samples of COVID-19 (acute and convalescent) were obtained from the United States, Italy and Spain.

The CDR3 consists of 13 residues. Trimming removed 4 bases from V and 4 bases from J, with 10 bases in between. Germline loops: CDR1 LNHDA, CDR2 SQIVND (reference sequence). TCRdb's copy holds only in-frame clones and misses some; the assay was immunoSEQ multiplex PCR. The table records some 290,000 clones, nearly 90% of them present only once. The chain links TRBV19 to TRBJ1-1; D gene unclear. The specimen sequenced was peripheral blood. The source of this sequence is a woman aged 40-49 years with COVID-19, enrolled during active disease. CDR3: CASSTSRSTEAFF. The DNA of the CDR3 is TGTGCCAGTAGTACGTCCAGATCCACTGAAGCTTTCTTT.